This T cell receptor beta chain was captured in a study of tumor-infiltrating lymphocytes in localized non-small cell lung cancer. This CDR3 spans 14 amino acids. V lost 6 bases and J 4 bases, leaving 15 bases between the germline ends. Germline V gene lookup returns CDR1 MNHEY and CDR2 SMNVEV (reference sequence). Produced via immunoSEQ multiplex PCR; TCRdb's table is partial and in-frame only. The sample yields 15,000 to 20,000 clones, 78% seen once. The V call is TRBV27, the J call TRBJ1-1; possible D gene TRBD1, 6 bases. This TCR derives from a human donor with non-small cell lung cancer. The sample taken for sequencing was lung tumor tissue. The CDR3 region has the DNA TGTGCCAGCAGCTACCAGTGGGGGGCCACTGAAGCTTTCTTT. Protein: CASSYQWGATEAFF.